This T cell receptor beta chain stems from a study of neurological immune-mediated disorders. Study results and caveats: Whereas HTLV-1-associated myelopathy showed the most TCR clonal expansion, multiple sclerosis showed the least, with levels below those of healthy controls.

Healthy control samples came from blood bank volunteers in Maryland, USA. The unsorted libraries originated from 2 million PBMCs that had been stored at -80 C. Germline V gene lookup returns CDR1 MNHEY and CDR2 SMNVEV (reference sequence). The CDR3 extends over 13 amino acids. Note on this clonotype: Antigen: not known. Just one base apart from a much larger clone, this may be a read error.

5'RACE with 10-nucleotide random UMIs generated the cDNA. TCRdb re-derived calls from the 5' RACE reads in MiXCR, one entry per CDR3 protein. Of 45,000 or so distinct CDR3 sequences in the sample, about an eighth were seen once. The sequenced sample was PBMCs. The origin of this receptor is a female donor in good health. The chain recombines TRBV27 with TRBJ1-1; TRBD1 is a possible D gene (6 bases). Here the CDR3 DNA reads TGTGCCAGCAGCCCGAGGGGGAGCACTGAAGCTTCCTTT. Residues: CASSPRGSTEASF.